These 28 T cell receptor beta chains were sequenced from one sample in a study of T cell responses to AZD1222 COVID-19 vaccine. The table came from immunoSEQ multiplex PCR; TCRdb's copy has only in-frame clones and leaves some out. The sample records 95,000 to 100,000 clones, approximately 87% being singletons. The specimen was peripheral blood, collected on day 0 of AZD1222 vaccination. These receptors were collected from an adult in good health.

The chain links TRBV9 to TRBJ2-3, with no clear D. V was clipped by 3 bases and J by 7 bases, with 6 bases between them. The length of the CDR3 is 11 residues. CDR1 SGDLS and CDR2 YYNGEE come from the germline V gene. The CDR3 region has the DNA TGTGCCAGCAGCGCCCAACATACGCAGTATTTT. It codes for CASSAQHTQYF.

The chain employs TRBV11-1 and TRBJ1-4, with D possibly TRBD1 on 5 matching bases. V was shortened by 5 bases and J by 4 bases, with 11 bases between the two germline ends. The CDR3 spans 14 residues. Germline assignment: CDR1 SGHAT and CDR2 FQDESV (reference sequence). The CDR3 nucleotides read TGTGCCAGCAGCCTAGACAGCTTTAATGAAAAACTGTTTTTT. Translated, it gives CASSLDSFNEKLFF.

The rearrangement uses TRBV19 and TRBJ2-3; a weak D match, TRBD2 (5 bases). The V and J ends lost 6 bases and 6 bases respectively, with 22 bases between them. Germline V gives CDR1 LNHDA, CDR2 SQIVND (reference sequence). This CDR3 has 16 residues. The CDR3 DNA is TGTGCCAGTAGCCCCGGAGGCGGTTCCCTCGGGGATACGCAGTATTTT. It codes for CASSPGGGSLGDTQYF.

About this clone: The identical CDR3 is also encoded by other nucleotide sequences in the sample. This rearrangement joins TRBV10-3 to TRBJ1-5; D unclear. This CDR3 comprises 13 residues. V lost 8 bases and J lost 0, with 8 bases in between. Germline lookup yields CDR1 ENHRY and CDR2 SYGVKD. CDR3 in amino acids: CAIRGDSNQPQHF. CDR3 in DNA: TGTGCCATCCGCGGGGATAGCAATCAGCCCCAGCATTTT.

This clone has only one observation. J is TRBJ2-5 and V is TRBV5-8, with D perhaps matching TRBD1 (6 bases). The V end lost 4 bases, the J end lost 9 bases, and 10 bases lay between the germline ends. The CDR3 is made up of 11 amino acids. From germline, CDR1 is SGHTS and CDR2 YDEGEE. CDR3 DNA: TGTGCCAGCAGCCCGCAGGGGTCCCAGTACTTC. Translating it yields CASSPQGSQYF. The full variable domain, its missing parts supplied by reference TRBV5-8 and TRBJ2-5, is EAGVTQSPTHLIKTRGQQATLRCSPISGHTSVYWYQQALGLGLQFLLWYDEGEERNRGNFPPRFSGRQFPNYSSELNVNALELEDSALYLCASSPQGSQYFGPGTRLLVL.

This chain connects TRBV19 to TRBJ2-1, with 7 nucleotides matching TRBD2. The V gene's germline CDR1 is LNHDA and CDR2 SQIVND (reference sequence). CDR3 length: 13 residues. After removal of 1 base from V and 10 bases from J, the junction contained 4 bases not matched to a gene. CDR3 amino acids: CASSIVGGLEQFF. CDR3 nucleotides: TGTGCCAGTAGTATAGTGGGAGGGTTGGAGCAGTTCTTC.

This rearrangement joins TRBV19 to TRBJ2-7; 8 nucleotides line up with TRBD2. The CDR3 runs to 12 residues. Looked up from germline, CDR1 is LNHDA and CDR2 is SQIVND (reference sequence). Germline trimming cut 8 bases from V and 4 bases from J; bases unmatched to any gene: 4. Written as DNA, the CDR3 is TGTGCCAGTGGCCCGGGGGGGTACGAGCAGTACTTC. Protein product: CASGPGGYEQYF. The full variable domain, its missing parts supplied by reference TRBV19 and TRBJ2-7, is DGGITQSPKYLFRKEGQNVTLSCEQNLNHDAMYWYRQDPGQGLRLIYYSQIVNDFQKGDIAEGYSVSREKKESFPLTVTSAQKNPTAFYLCASGPGGYEQYFGPGTRLTVT.

The CDR3 protein is CASSESGYSNQPQHF. CDR3 in DNA: TGTGCCAGCAGTGAGAGCGGATATAGCAATCAGCCCCAGCATTTT. This chain links TRBV2 with TRBJ1-5; the D is unclear. Germline values: CDR1 SNHLY, CDR2 FYNNEI. The CDR3 is 15 residues long. V was shortened by 3 bases and J by 0 bases, with 9 bases between the two germline ends.

The chain recombines TRBV27 with TRBJ2-7; D is tentatively TRBD1 or TRBD2 (5 bases each). Germline V CDR1 and CDR2: MNHEY, SMNVEV (reference sequence). V lost 3 bases to trimming and J lost 0 bases, with 15 bases between them. This CDR3 contains 16 residues. The CDR3 protein is CASSFLGRISSYEQYF. The CDR3, as DNA: TGTGCCAGCAGTTTCTTGGGACGGATTAGCTCCTACGAGCAGTACTTC.

V and J are TRBV2 and TRBJ2-5; D could derive from TRBD1 or TRBD2 (5 bases each). Trimming left V 10 bases short and J 0 bases short, with 12 bases between. Germline lookup yields CDR1 SNHLY and CDR2 FYNNEI. The CDR3 is 13 residues long. The CDR3 reads CAIPRGDQETQYF. In DNA form, the CDR3 reads TGTGCCATACCACGAGGGGACCAAGAGACCCAGTACTTC.

The gene calls are TRBV6-2 or TRBV6-3 and TRBJ2-7; D gene unclear. CDR1 is MNHEY and CDR2 is SVGEGT in the germline V gene. The CDR3 is 14 amino acids. Trimming cost V 2 bases and J 3 bases, with 11 bases left between them. The CDR3, as DNA: TGTGCCAGCAGTTACGACCAAGCTGGCTACGAGCAGTACTTC. Encoded protein: CASSYDQAGYEQYF.

V gene TRBV28 combines with J gene TRBJ2-7; D possibly corresponds to TRBD2 (5 bases). Germline loops: CDR1 MDHEN, CDR2 SYDVKM. The length of the CDR3 is 14 residues. V was shortened by 7 bases and J by 4 bases, with 17 bases between the two germline ends. The chain's CDR3 is CASTSGAGSYEQYF. The CDR3 DNA sequence: TGTGCCAGCACCTCCGGTGCGGGTTCGTACGAGCAGTACTTC. The full variable domain, its missing parts supplied by reference TRBV28 and TRBJ2-7, is DVKVTQSSRYLVKRTGEKVFLECVQDMDHENMFWYRQDPGLGLRLIYFSYDVKMKEKGDIPEGYSVSREKKERFSLILESASTNQTSMYLCASTSGAGSYEQYFGPGTRLTVT.

The chain has TRBV7-9 and TRBJ2-7; possible D gene TRBD2, 6 bases. There are 14 residues in the CDR3. Germline V gene data show CDR1 as SEHNR and CDR2 as FQNEAQ (reference sequence). V was shortened by 1 base and J by 7 bases, with 14 bases between the two germline ends. CDR3 bases: TGTGCCAGCAGCTTAGTTCCGGGAGTAGGAGAGCAGTACTTC. It translates to CASSLVPGVGEQYF.

V and J are TRBV19 and TRBJ2-1, with a possible D match to TRBD2 (5 bases). The length of the CDR3 is 13 residues. The germline V gene has CDR1 LNHDA and CDR2 SQIVND (reference sequence). Deletions cut 4 bases from V and 8 bases from J, with 12 bases between. The CDR3 DNA reads as TGTGCCAGTAGTACCGGGGTCGGGTATGAGCAGTTCTTC. Translating gives CASSTGVGYEQFF.

This clone is a singleton in its sample. This chain joins TRBV5-4 and TRBJ2-5, with TRBD2 as a possible D gene (6 bases). V lost 4 bases, J lost 1 base, and 11 bases lay in between. The CDR3 has 14 amino acids. The germline V gene encodes CDR1 SGHNT and CDR2 YYREEE (reference sequence). CDR3: CASSPGLRQETQYF. The DNA for the CDR3 is TGTGCCAGCAGCCCGGGACTCCGCCAAGAGACCCAGTACTTC.

The V call is TRBV12-5, the J call TRBJ2-2; D is undetermined. Germline CDR1 is LGHNT and CDR2 is FRNRAP. Trimming removed 1 base at V and 1 base at J, with 7 bases between. This CDR3 is 15 amino acids long. CDR3 residues: CASGLAQGNTGELFF. In DNA form, the CDR3 reads TGTGCTAGTGGTTTGGCGCAAGGGAACACCGGGGAGCTGTTTTTT.

The chain joins TRBV7-2 to TRBJ1-2; D perhaps matches TRBD1 (5 bases). This CDR3 has 14 residues. From germline, CDR1 is SGHTA and CDR2 FQGNSA. With 1 base removed from V and 2 bases from J, the gap between germline ends came to 8 bases. In nucleotides, the CDR3 is TGTGCCAGCAGCTTAGGACAGAACAACTATGGCTACACCTTC. Translating gives CASSLGQNNYGYTF.

V and J are TRBV7-2 and TRBJ2-1; D unclear. The ends were cut back, 6 bases at V and 7 bases at J, with 10 bases in the middle. CDR3 size: 12 residues. Germline CDR1 is SGHTA and CDR2 is FQGNSA. The CDR3 reads CASREVGNEQFF. The CDR3 DNA sequence: TGTGCCAGCAGAGAAGTGGGTAATGAGCAGTTCTTC.

The chain has TRBV27 and TRBJ1-4; maybe TRBD1 (6 bases). The length of the CDR3 is 15 residues. Trimming removed 8 bases at V and 0 bases at J, with 13 bases between. Germline V lookup: CDR1 MNHEY, CDR2 SMNVEV (reference sequence). Here the CDR3 DNA reads TGTGCCAGCCGCCGGACAGACGCAACTAATGAAAAACTGTTTTTT. This gives the protein CASRRTDATNEKLFF.

The rearrangement uses TRBV5-1 and TRBJ2-7; TRBD1 is a possible D gene (6 bases). The CDR3 spans 12 residues. V lost 4 bases to trimming and J lost 5 bases, with 10 bases between them. From germline, CDR1 is SGHRS and CDR2 YFSETQ. The CDR3 nucleotides are TGCGCCAGCAGCCCTCAGGGGAACGAGCAGTACTTC. Its protein is CASSPQGNEQYF.

CDR3 nucleotides: TGTGCCAGCAGTTACTCTACCCCGGGGGACTACGAGCAGTACTTC. Its protein product is CASSYSTPGDYEQYF. The chain has TRBV6-5 and TRBJ2-7, with D perhaps matching TRBD2 (6 bases). Germline CDR1 MNHEY, CDR2 SVGAGI. This CDR3 spans 15 amino acids. V lost 0 bases and J lost 3, with 12 bases in between.

The chain combines TRBV6-5 with TRBJ2-4; a possible D gene is TRBD2 (6 bases). The V gene lost 2 bases and the J gene lost 1 base, with 9 bases spanning the gap. The germline CDR1 and CDR2 sequences are MNHEY and SVGAGI. This CDR3 spans 15 amino acids. CDR3 DNA sequence: TGTGCCAGCAGTTACGGGCTAGCGGCCAAAAACATTCAGTACTTC. Protein: CASSYGLAAKNIQYF.

The CDR3 reads CASSYSSGYAFF. In DNA, the CDR3 is TGTGCCAGCAGTTACTCGTCGGGATACGCTTTCTTT. The chain joins TRBV6-5 to TRBJ1-1; D unresolved. CDR3 size: 12 residues. V lost 0 bases, J lost 11 bases, and 10 bases lay in between. Germline V gene lookup returns CDR1 MNHEY and CDR2 SVGAGI.

The chain combines TRBV28 with TRBJ1-1; D gene uncertain. The CDR3 sequence is 12 residues long. In germline, CDR1 is MDHEN, CDR2 SYDVKM. The ends were cut back, 7 bases at V and 0 bases at J, with 6 bases in the middle. DNA for the CDR3: TGTGCCAGCACCTTAATGAACACTGAAGCTTTCTTT. It encodes CASTLMNTEAFF.

V gene TRBV2 combines with J gene TRBJ2-2; TRBD1 is a possible D gene (6 bases). Germline CDR1 reads SNHLY; CDR2 reads FYNNEI. The CDR3 runs 15 residues. The germline V and J ends were trimmed by 6 bases and 2 bases, with 13 bases remaining between them. CDR3 nucleotide sequence: TGTGCCAGCAGGGCGGACAGACTAAACACCGGGGAGCTGTTTTTT. It specifies CASRADRLNTGELFF.

The rearrangement links TRBV9 to TRBJ1-4; TRBD1 aligns across 8 bases. CDR1 SGDLS and CDR2 YYNGEE come from the germline V gene. The trim removed 0 bases at V and 3 bases at J, leaving 1 base unmatched. There are 15 residues in the CDR3. CDR3 sequence reads: CASSVGQGSNEKLFF. The CDR3 DNA sequence: TGTGCCAGCAGCGTAGGACAGGGGTCTAATGAAAAACTGTTTTTT.

This clone was recorded only once. The chain couples TRBV15 to TRBJ2-7; no clear D. Germline V CDR1 and CDR2: LNHNV, YYDKDF (reference sequence). This CDR3 is 14 amino acids long. The V gene lost 0 bases and the J gene lost 4 bases, with 10 bases spanning the gap. CDR3: CATSRDPRGYEQYF. The CDR3 DNA follows: TGTGCCACCAGCAGAGACCCAAGAGGTTACGAGCAGTACTTC. Combining the CDR3 with reference TRBV15 and TRBJ2-7 gives the whole variable domain DAMVIQNPRYQVTQFGKPVTLSCSQTLNHNVMYWYQQKSSQAPKLLFHYYDKDFNNEADTPDNFQSRRPNTSFCFLDIRSPGLGDTAMYLCATSRDPRGYEQYFGPGTRLTVT.

The V gene is TRBV7-2, the J gene TRBJ2-7; perhaps TRBD2 as D (5 bases). V gave up 6 bases and J gave up 5 bases, with 17 bases separating them. There are 14 residues in the CDR3. CDR1 and CDR2 (germline): SGHTA, FQGNSA. The CDR3 DNA sequence: TGTGCCAGCAGTCTAGCCCCTAGTACCGACGAGCAGTACTTC. This sequence encodes CASSLAPSTDEQYF.